These T cell receptor beta chains were read from a single sample in a study of blood T cell repertoires in COVID-19. The assay was immunoSEQ multiplex PCR, and TCRdb's table has in-frame clones only and misses some. This repertoire shows about 300,000 clones, 80% to 90% found once; its top ten account for over 3.5%. Sample: PBMCs or T cells enriched from blood (not recorded which). The receptor source for this set is a man aged 30-40 years who had recovered from COVID-19. Both conserved end residues are part of each CDR3. The D gene is left open where the match is weak. Some rows have no size entry. The others give once, few or many, or a class for an expanded clone.

- TRBJ1-1 TRBD1 TRBV19 CASSSGDRRNTEAFF TGTGCCAGTAGTTCCGGGGACAGGAGGAACACTGAAGCTTTCTTT
- TRBJ2-3 TRBD1 TRBV5-1 CASSLGPGQGRGTSTDTQYF TGCGCCAGCAGCTTGGGTCCGGGACAGGGGAGGGGGACTAGCACAGATACGCAGTATTTT
- TRBJ2-3 - TRBV7-9 CASILRLGGTDTQYF TGTGCCAGCATCCTCCGACTAGGCGGCACAGATACGCAGTATTTT
once TRBJ2-1 - TRBV12-3/TRBV12-4 CASSFADYNEQFF TGTGCCAGCAGTTTCGCGGATTACAATGAGCAGTTCTTC
- TRBJ1-2 - TRBV6-1 CASSEGTGPANYGYTF TGTGCCAGCAGTGAGGGTACAGGGCCCGCGAACTATGGCTACACCTTC
- TRBJ2-3 - TRBV5-1 CASRLQGITDTQYF TGCGCCAGCCGCCTACAGGGAATCACAGATACGCAGTATTTT
- TRBJ1-6 - TRBV27 CASSFMHTVYNSPLHF TGTGCCAGCAGTTTTATGCATACGGTTTATAATTCACCCCTCCACTTT
- TRBJ2-1 TRBD2 TRBV5-1 CASSPLAGGYNEQFF TGCGCCAGCAGCCCCCTAGCGGGGGGGTACAATGAGCAGTTCTTC
once TRBJ1-1 - TRBV30 CAWDSSAGRTEAFF TGTGCCTGGGATAGCTCGGCCGGGAGAACTGAAGCTTTCTTT
- TRBJ2-6 TRBD1 TRBV19 CASSFRTGWDSGANVLTF TGTGCCAGTAGTTTTCGGACAGGGTGGGACTCTGGGGCCAACGTCCTGACTTTC
- TRBJ2-2 TRBD1 TRBV27 CASSLAGQGFTGELFF TGTGCCAGCAGTTTAGCGGGACAGGGGTTCACCGGGGAGCTGTTTTTT
many TRBJ1-3 - TRBV19 CASSIGDLRSGNTIYF TGTGCCAGTAGTATAGGTGACTTACGCTCTGGAAACACCATATATTTT
- TRBJ2-7 TRBD2 TRBV6-1 CASSVAIGRGGSYEQYF TGTGCCAGCAGTGTGGCCATCGGGCGGGGGGGTTCCTACGAGCAGTACTTC
- TRBJ1-1 - TRBV12-3/TRBV12-4 CASSFQVNTEAFF TGTGCCAGCAGCTTTCAGGTGAACACTGAAGCTTTCTTT
- TRBJ2-7 - TRBV19 CASSMSQGRSEQYF TGTGCCAGTAGTATGTCACAGGGGAGGTCCGAGCAGTACTTC
- TRBJ2-7 TRBD2 TRBV29-1 CSLALAGGLSSYEQYF TGCAGTTTGGCACTAGCGGGGGGTTTAAGCTCCTACGAGCAGTACTTC
- TRBJ2-7 - TRBV28 CASSPPGAYEQYF TGTGCCAGCAGTCCCCCCGGAGCCTACGAGCAGTACTTC
- TRBJ2-1 TRBD2 TRBV10-2 CASSEATSANEQFF TGCGCCAGCAGTGAAGCGACTAGCGCAAATGAGCAGTTCTTC
- TRBJ1-6 - TRBV14 CASSQETGVWSPLHF TGTGCCAGCAGCCAAGAAACCGGGGTATGGTCACCCCTCCACTTT
- TRBJ2-3 - TRBV11-2 CASSPYEADTQYF TGTGCCAGCAGCCCCTATGAGGCAGATACGCAGTATTTT
- TRBJ2-1 TRBD2 TRBV7-9 CASSFAGGNNEQFF TGTGCCAGCAGCTTTGCGGGAGGGAACAATGAGCAGTTCTTC
- TRBJ2-1 TRBD2 TRBV4-2 CASSPRGLAGPGDEQFF TGTGCCAGCAGCCCTAGGGGACTAGCGGGACCTGGGGATGAGCAGTTCTTC
- TRBJ2-3 TRBD2 TRBV15 CATRDGTSGYFTDTQYF TGTGCCACCAGAGACGGGACTAGCGGGTATTTCACAGATACGCAGTATTTT
few TRBJ1-5 - TRBV18 CASSPMQGGNQPQHF TGTGCCAGCTCACCAATGCAGGGTGGCAATCAGCCCCAGCATTTT
once TRBJ2-3 - TRBV2 CASGPGDTDTQYF TGTGCCAGCGGGCCCGGGGATACAGATACGCAGTATTTT
- TRBJ2-3 TRBD2 TRBV4-2 CASNSGRWTDTQYF TGTGCCAGCAACAGCGGGAGGTGGACAGATACGCAGTATTTT
few TRBJ2-7 TRBD2 TRBV2 CASASGRAPYEQYF TGTGCCAGCGCTAGCGGGAGGGCCCCATACGAGCAGTACTTC
- TRBJ2-1 - TRBV7-9 CASSFPPPTQDNEQFF TGTGCCAGCAGCTTTCCCCCCCCCACTCAAGACAATGAGCAGTTCTTC
once TRBJ2-2 - TRBV4-2 CASSQDGLPNTGELFF TGTGCCAGCAGCCAAGATGGACTACCTAACACCGGGGAGCTGTTTTTT
- TRBJ2-1 TRBD2 TRBV6-6 CASYDRAGGSYNEQFF TGTGCCAGCTACGACCGAGCGGGAGGGTCCTACAATGAGCAGTTCTTC
- TRBJ2-3 TRBD1 TRBV7-9 CASSPHGTGSTDTQYF TGTGCCAGCAGCCCTCACGGGACAGGTAGCACAGATACGCAGTATTTT
- TRBJ2-1 TRBD1 TRBV11-3 CASSSGQIVSYNEQFF TGTGCCAGCAGCTCGGGACAGATAGTCTCCTACAATGAGCAGTTCTTC
- TRBJ1-1 TRBD1 TRBV5-1 CASSLGAGGKVNTEAFF TGCGCCAGCAGCTTGGGAGCAGGGGGAAAGGTGAACACTGAAGCTTTCTTT
- TRBJ1-6 TRBD1 TRBV9 CASNGQDNSPLHF TGTGCCAGCAATGGACAGGACAATTCACCCCTCCACTTT
- TRBJ2-1 - TRBV5-8 CASSSRGSYYNEQFF TGTGCCAGCAGCTCTCGCGGCAGCTACTACAATGAGCAGTTCTTC
once TRBJ1-2 TRBD1 TRBV29-1 CSVALLTGTGYGYTF TGCAGCGTTGCACTACTCACCGGGACAGGCTATGGCTACACCTTC
- TRBJ1-2 - TRBV13 CASSERPGGVGYGYTF TGTGCCAGCAGCGAACGACCGGGGGGCGTAGGCTATGGCTACACCTTC
- TRBJ1-6 TRBD1 TRBV9 CASSSGQGWYNSPLHF TGTGCCAGCAGCTCCGGACAGGGTTGGTATAATTCACCCCTCCACTTT
- TRBJ1-2 - TRBV7-7 CASSIPDLSGAYGYTF TGTGCTAGCAGCATCCCCGATTTATCAGGGGCATATGGCTACACCTTC
- TRBJ1-4 TRBD1 TRBV15 CATSRDRQGSEKLFF TGTGCCACCAGCAGAGATCGACAGGGATCTGAAAAACTGTTTTTT
few TRBJ2-3 TRBD1 TRBV6-5 CASTKGTETDTQYF TGTGCCAGCACCAAGGGGACAGAAACAGATACGCAGTATTTT
- TRBJ1-2 - TRBV3-1/TRBV3-2 CASSPLPVGHSYGYTF TGTGCCAGCAGCCCTCTCCCGGTGGGACACTCCTATGGCTACACCTTC
- TRBJ2-1 TRBD2 TRBV7-8 CASSPGTTIYNEQFF TGTGCCAGCAGCCCTGGGACTACCATCTACAATGAGCAGTTCTTC
- TRBJ1-2 - TRBV29-1 CSVEVGGGYTF TGCAGCGTTGAAGTCGGAGGGGGCTACACCTTC
- TRBJ1-4 TRBD1 TRBV6-5 CASADRGASEKLFF TGTGCCAGCGCTGACAGGGGAGCGAGTGAAAAACTGTTTTTT
- TRBJ1-1 - TRBV4-1 CASSQDKNTEAFF TGCGCCAGCAGCCAAGACAAGAACACTGAAGCTTTCTTT
- TRBJ1-2 - TRBV27 CASSPAPGPVYGYTF TGTGCCAGCAGCCCGGCCCCAGGGCCCGTCTATGGCTACACCTTC
- TRBJ2-5 TRBD2 TRBV5-1 CASRYGLAGQETQYF TGCGCCAGCCGATATGGACTAGCGGGTCAAGAGACCCAGTACTTC
- TRBJ2-1 TRBD2 TRBV19 CASSIARLAGGVDEQFF TGTGCCAGTAGTATAGCGAGACTAGCGGGAGGTGTGGATGAGCAGTTCTTC
- TRBJ1-2 - TRBV30 CALVRPGGGYTF TGTGCCTTGGTCCGGCCGGGGGGTGGCTACACCTTC
- TRBJ1-4 TRBD1 TRBV3-1/TRBV3-2 CASSRRQGTNEKLFF TGTGCCAGCAGCCGTAGACAGGGAACTAATGAAAAACTGTTTTTT
- TRBJ2-2 - TRBV11-2 CASTLQGTGWSAGELFF TGTGCCAGCACCCTCCAGGGAACAGGGTGGTCGGCCGGGGAGCTGTTTTTT
once TRBJ1-1 - TRBV6-6 CASSARRGPEAFF TGTGCCAGCAGTGCGCGGAGGGGACCTGAAGCTTTCTTT
- TRBJ2-1 - TRBV9 CASSVVGGSYNEQFF TGTGCCAGCAGCGTAGTAGGCGGGTCCTACAATGAGCAGTTCTTC
once TRBJ2-7 TRBD2 TRBV5-1 CASSSGLAGGPSYEQYF TGCGCCAGCAGCTCCGGACTAGCGGGAGGGCCGTCCTACGAGCAGTACTTC